These 25 T cell receptor beta chains share one sample of origin, sequenced in a study of blood T cell repertoires in COVID-19. The method was immunoSEQ multiplex PCR; TCRdb's version includes in-frame clones alone and lacks a portion of them. The sample holds about 68,000 clones, 80% to 95% seen once. The sample was peripheral blood. The receptors originated from a middle-aged man with COVID-19, enrolled during active disease.

The CDR3 loop is CASSLTAGVIDTQYF. CDR3 sequence (DNA): TGTGCCAGCAGCCTAACTGCGGGAGTTATAGATACGCAGTATTTT. The chain recombines TRBV3-1 (or the pseudogene TRBV3-2) with TRBJ2-3; 7 nucleotides align to TRBD2. This CDR3 has 15 residues. Germline loops: CDR1 LGHDT, CDR2 YNNKEL (reference sequence). Trimming removed 4 bases from V and 5 bases from J; junction bases left unmatched: 9.

This clone has just one count. One end of the junction is discordant with germline, which a read error may explain. This sequence joins TRBV10-1 and TRBJ2-7, with 12 positions matching TRBD2. This CDR3 comprises 17 residues. Germline CDR1 reads WNHNN; CDR2 reads SYGVQD (reference sequence). The DNA for the CDR3 is TGCGCCAGCAGTGGGAAACGGACTAGCGGGAAATCCTGCGAGCAGTACTTC. Residues: CASSGKRTSGKSCEQYF.

This clone was recorded once. The chain carries TRBV6-5 and TRBJ1-1; D perhaps matches TRBD1 (6 bases). The germline V and J ends were trimmed by 0 bases and 1 base, with 9 bases remaining between them. This CDR3 has 15 amino acids. CDR1 is MNHEY, CDR2 SVGAGI, per germline. This CDR3 reads CASSYSARGNTEAFF. The CDR3 region has the DNA TGTGCCAGCAGTTACTCGGCCAGGGGGAACACTGAAGCTTTCTTT.

V usage is TRBV4-1 and J usage is TRBJ2-7, with 7 bases fitting TRBD2. V trimming: 3 bases; J trimming: 3 bases; junction bases outside the gene matches: 11. CDR1 MGHRA and CDR2 YSYEKL come from the germline V gene. The CDR3 sequence is 16 residues long. CDR3 residues: CASSQIFSGLFYEQYF. Written as DNA, the CDR3 is TGCGCCAGCAGCCAGATTTTTAGCGGGTTATTCTACGAGCAGTACTTC.

The V gene is TRBV19, the J gene TRBJ2-5, with 7 bases that match TRBD2. The CDR3 extends over 14 amino acids. V shed 6 bases and J 7 bases; nucleotides not matched to a gene: 11. The germline V gene encodes CDR1 LNHDA and CDR2 SQIVND (reference sequence). In DNA, the CDR3 is TGTGCCAGTAGGTCCAGCGGGGCTCTGGGGACCCAGTACTTC. Protein sequence: CASRSSGALGTQYF.

This chain connects TRBV6-2 or TRBV6-3 to TRBJ2-2; 9 bases are a match to TRBD1. With V trimmed by 5 bases and J by 3 bases, 4 bases remained unmatched. From germline, CDR1 is MNHEY and CDR2 SVGEGT. The CDR3 totals 15 residues. CDR3: CASSPGQGYTGELFF. CDR3 sequence (DNA): TGTGCCAGCAGTCCGGGACAGGGCTACACCGGGGAGCTGTTTTTT.

The genes are TRBV7-2 and TRBJ2-5; 8 bases map to TRBD1. From germline, CDR1 is SGHTA and CDR2 FQGNSA. The CDR3 extends over 15 amino acids. V lost 1 base and J lost 5; bases outside the gene matches: 6. The chain's CDR3 is CASSLGGAGGETQYF. CDR3 coding DNA: TGTGCCAGCAGCTTAGGAGGGGCAGGGGGCGAGACCCAGTACTTC.

This clone has only one observation. This chain uses TRBV4-1 with TRBJ1-4, with D perhaps TRBD1 (6 bases). Looked up from germline, CDR1 is MGHRA and CDR2 is YSYEKL. V dropped 4 bases and J dropped 8 bases, with 26 bases sitting between them. This CDR3 comprises 18 residues. The CDR3 DNA reads as TGCGCCAGCAGCCCTCGTCGGTCGGGGGGCGGCTTGGGGGAAAAACTGTTTTTT. It yields the protein CASSPRRSGGGLGEKLFF.

This chain uses TRBV20-1 with TRBJ2-7; the D is unclear. This CDR3 region has 14 residues. V was shortened by 3 bases and J by 1 base, with 13 bases between the two germline ends. CDR1 and CDR2 from the germline V gene are DFQATT and SNEGSKA (reference sequence). CDR3 sequence (DNA): TGCAGTGCTAGTGGTACGTACAGATCCTACGAGCAGTACTTC. Amino acids: CSASGTYRSYEQYF.

V gene TRBV5-1 combines with J gene TRBJ2-1, with D uncertain. The CDR3 sequence is 13 residues long. V gave up 0 bases and J gave up 3 bases, with 4 bases separating them. Germline V gives CDR1 SGHRS, CDR2 YFSETQ. CDR3 in amino acids: CASSLDNYNEQFF. CDR3 DNA: TGCGCCAGCAGCTTGGACAACTACAATGAGCAGTTCTTC.

The rearrangement joins TRBV18 to TRBJ1-5; tentatively, D is TRBD1 (5 bases). Trimming pared 3 bases from V and 4 bases from J, leaving 10 bases between. The germline gives CDR1 KGHSH, CDR2 LQKENI. This CDR3 comprises 14 residues. The CDR3 nucleotides are TGTGCCAGCTCACCCGACAGAACTAATCAGCCCCAGCATTTT. This gives the protein CASSPDRTNQPQHF.

This rearrangement joins TRBV5-4 to TRBJ2-5, with 8 bases fitting TRBD1. Unmatched junction bases numbered 15, after V lost 6 bases and J lost 5 bases. Per the germline V gene, CDR1 is SGHNT and CDR2 is YYREEE (reference sequence). The CDR3 has 16 residues. The CDR3 spells CASKRGGRGRIETQYF. For the CDR3, the DNA is TGTGCCAGCAAGCGAGGGGGCAGGGGGCGCATTGAGACCCAGTACTTC.

This rearrangement joins TRBV11-2 to TRBJ2-5; 10 nucleotides align to TRBD1. The V segment lost 2 bases and the J segment 3 bases; nucleotides outside the gene matches: 9. The CDR3 spans 17 residues. CDR1 is SGHAT, CDR2 FQNNGV, per germline. The chain's CDR3 is CASSLRSPGQGEETQYF. CDR3 nucleotide sequence: TGTGCCAGCAGCTTAAGGTCCCCCGGACAGGGGGAAGAGACCCAGTACTTC.

The chain carries TRBV4-2 and TRBJ2-1, with a possible D match to TRBD2 (6 bases). This CDR3 has 16 residues. The V and J ends lost 0 bases and 9 bases respectively, with 18 bases between them. Germline CDR1 is LGHNA and CDR2 is YNFKEQ. The CDR3 spells CASSQEPLLLASEQFF. The CDR3 DNA is TGTGCCAGCAGCCAAGAGCCGTTATTACTAGCCAGTGAGCAGTTCTTC.

This rearrangement joins TRBV2 to TRBJ1-5; D is undetermined. V was cut by 9 bases and J by 3 bases, with 12 bases left in between. Germline V gene data show CDR1 as SNHLY and CDR2 as FYNNEI. The CDR3 is made up of 13 amino acids. For the CDR3, the DNA is TGTGCCAGTGAGTCTTTTAACAATCAGCCCCAGCATTTT. It specifies CASESFNNQPQHF.

The chain has TRBV5-1 and TRBJ2-2; 7 nucleotides align to TRBD2. With 2 bases clipped from V and 5 bases from J, the junction kept 3 bases outside the gene matches. The CDR3 runs 14 residues. Germline loops: CDR1 SGHRS, CDR2 YFSETQ. This CDR3 reads CASSLIGGTGELFF. CDR3 in DNA: TGCGCCAGCAGCTTAATCGGGGGGACCGGGGAGCTGTTTTTT.

V and J are TRBV6-5 and TRBJ2-7, with 8 bases that match TRBD1. This CDR3 contains 15 residues. J lost 2 bases, V lost 8 bases, and 11 bases had no gene match. Germline-derived CDR1 and CDR2 are MNHEY and SVGAGI. Written as DNA, the CDR3 is TGTGCCAGCTTCTCGGACAGGGCCAGGACCTACGAGCAGTACTTC. It encodes CASFSDRARTYEQYF.

V is TRBV12-3 or TRBV12-4 and J is TRBJ2-5; 9 bases match TRBD2. V lost 3 bases, J lost 5 bases, and 1 base stayed unmatched. There are 13 residues in the CDR3. The CDR3 here is CASSFSGRETQYF. The CDR3 DNA follows: TGTGCCAGCAGTTTCAGCGGGAGGGAGACCCAGTACTTC.

V gene TRBV29-1 combines with J gene TRBJ2-7; no clear D gene. The V end lost 5 bases, the J end lost 6 bases, and 14 bases lay between the germline ends. Germline-derived CDR1 and CDR2 are SQVTM and ANQGSEA. The CDR3 length is 12 residues. DNA for the CDR3: TGCAGCGTTCGGCAGCGAGTGGGCGAGCAGTACTTC. This translates into CSVRQRVGEQYF.

The V call is TRBV5-6, the J call TRBJ1-1, with a tentative D call TRBD1 (5 bases). The CDR3 is made up of 14 amino acids. Looked up from germline, CDR1 is SGHDT and CDR2 is YYEEEE. Deletions cut 4 bases from V and 3 bases from J, with 13 bases between. The CDR3 nucleotides read TGTGCCAGCAGCCCTAGGGGTTGGGACACTGAAGCTTTCTTT. Its protein product is CASSPRGWDTEAFF.

V is TRBV18 and J is TRBJ1-4; possible D gene TRBD1, 6 bases. From germline, CDR1 is KGHSH and CDR2 LQKENI. The CDR3 is 13 amino acids. V lost 8 bases and J 6 bases, leaving 13 bases between the germline ends. In DNA, the CDR3 is TGTGCCAGCACCAGGGGCCGAGATGAAAAACTGTTTTTT. Translated: CASTRGRDEKLFF. Full variable domain (outside the CDR3, taken from reference TRBV18 and TRBJ1-4): NAGVMQNPRHLVRRRGQEARLRCSPMKGHSHVYWYRQLPEEGLKFMVYLQKENIIDESGMPKERFSAEFPKEGPSILRIQQVVRGDSAAYFCASTRGRDEKLFFGSGTQLSVL.

This chain joins TRBV7-6 and TRBJ2-7; 9 positions agree with TRBD1. The germline V gene encodes CDR1 SGHVS and CDR2 FNYEAQ. CDR3 length equals 15 residues. Losses at the gene ends were 5 bases for V and 3 bases for J; bases not matched to a gene: 8. DNA for the CDR3: TGTGCCAGCAGCCCCACCCCGGACAGGGGCTACGAGCAGTACTTC. It translates to CASSPTPDRGYEQYF.

This chain links TRBV9 with TRBJ2-1; 7 bases match TRBD2. CDR3 length: 15 amino acids. Germline loops: CDR1 SGDLS, CDR2 YYNGEE. The ends lost 2 bases at V and 0 bases at J; junction bases unmatched: 2. CDR3 sequence reads: CASSVSGGSYNEQFF. The CDR3 DNA is TGTGCCAGCAGCGTGTCGGGAGGCTCCTACAATGAGCAGTTCTTC.

The chain recombines TRBV7-2 with TRBJ2-7; weak D call: TRBD2 (5 bases). Germline V gene data show CDR1 as SGHTA and CDR2 as FQGNSA. This CDR3 is 12 amino acids long. Trimming left V 5 bases short and J 6 bases short, with 11 bases between. CDR3: CASSVTTSEQYF. CDR3 bases: TGTGCCAGCAGCGTTACCACTAGCGAGCAGTACTTC.

The chain joins TRBV5-1 to TRBJ2-1; 7 nucleotides align to TRBD2. The junction had 5 bases not matched to a gene; V was cut back by 2 bases and J by 0 bases. The CDR3 is made up of 16 amino acids. Germline V gives CDR1 SGHRS, CDR2 YFSETQ. The chain's CDR3 is CASSFSAGSSYNEQFF. CDR3 coding DNA: TGCGCCAGCAGCTTCTCAGCGGGAAGCTCCTACAATGAGCAGTTCTTC.